One and the same sample provided the 21 T cell receptor beta chains below, sequenced in a study of beta chain features in type 1 diabetes. Since all of the isolated RNA was reverse transcribed, expressed TCRB transcripts were what got sequenced. Repertoires were generated with immunoSEQ multiplex PCR, while TCRdb's copy carries only in-frame clones and drops some. This sample has 220,000 or so clones, with approximately 70% found just once. The sequenced sample was naive CD4+ T cells from blood. Receptors were obtained from a man aged 30-40 years in good health.

The chain combines TRBV11-2 with TRBJ2-1, with TRBD2 matching 10 bases. From germline, CDR1 is SGHAT and CDR2 FQNNGV. V lost 2 bases and J lost 6; bases outside the gene matches: 4. This CDR3 has 15 amino acids. The CDR3 region is CASSLRLAGANEQFF. CDR3 nucleotide sequence: TGTGCCAGCAGCTTACGTCTAGCGGGAGCCAATGAGCAGTTCTTC.

The rearrangement joins TRBV5-1 to TRBJ2-6; weak D call: TRBD1 (6 bases). Trimming stripped 4 bases from V and 1 base from J, with 12 bases between. Germline V CDR1 and CDR2: SGHRS, YFSETQ. The CDR3 totals 16 residues. The CDR3 nucleotides read TGCGCCAGCAGCGTAAACAGGGCGTCTGGGGCCAACGTCCTGACTTTC. Translating it yields CASSVNRASGANVLTF. The variable domain in full, completed from reference TRBV5-1 and TRBJ2-6, reads KAGVTQTPRYLIKTRGQQVTLSCSPISGHRSVSWYQQTPGQGLQFLFEYFSETQRNKGNFPGRFSGRQFSNSRSEMNVSTLELGDSALYLCASSVNRASGANVLTFGAGSRLTVL.

The chain couples TRBV29-1 to TRBJ1-1; 8 nucleotides match TRBD1. Germline assignment: CDR1 SQVTM and CDR2 ANQGSEA. The CDR3 is made up of 13 amino acids. Written as DNA, the CDR3 is TGCAGTGCGAAGGGCAGGGGGCCTACTGAAGCTTTCTTT. Its protein is CSAKGRGPTEAFF. The whole variable domain, filled in from reference TRBV29-1 and TRBJ1-1, reads SAVISQKPSRDICQRGTSLTIQCQVDSQVTMMFWYRQQPGQSLTLIATANQGSEATYESGFVIDKFPISRPNLTFSTLTVSNMSPEDSSIYLCSAKGRGPTEAFFGQGTRLTVV.

In this sample, this clone turned up a few times. The chain uses TRBV29-1 and TRBJ2-3, with unresolved D. This CDR3 has 12 residues. Germline V gene lookup returns CDR1 SQVTM and CDR2 ANQGSEA. V dropped 3 bases and J dropped 0 bases, with 4 bases sitting between them. The CDR3 sequence is CSVDSSTDTQYF. The CDR3 nucleotides read TGCAGCGTTGATTCGAGCACAGATACGCAGTATTTT.

The V call is TRBV7-2, the J call TRBJ2-7, with 7 bases identical to TRBD2. The J segment lost 1 base and the V segment lost 6 bases, leaving 12 bases of the junction unmatched. The germline CDR1 and CDR2 sequences are SGHTA and FQGNSA. There are 16 residues in the CDR3. The CDR3 DNA is TGTGCCAGCAGTCCCCAAACCGGGAGGCCTTCCTACGAGCAGTACTTC. Protein: CASSPQTGRPSYEQYF.

The chain carries TRBV25-1 and TRBJ2-5; the D is unclear. CDR1 is MGHDK, CDR2 SYGVNS, per germline. The V gene lost 0 bases and the J gene lost 4 bases, with 9 bases spanning the gap. The CDR3 runs to 14 residues. This chain's CDR3 is CASSEYRDRETQYF. The CDR3 DNA reads as TGTGCCAGCAGTGAATACAGAGACCGAGAGACCCAGTACTTC. Full variable domain (outside the CDR3, taken from reference TRBV25-1 and TRBJ2-5): EADIYQTPRYLVIGTGKKITLECSQTMGHDKMYWYQQDPGMELHLIHYSYGVNSTEKGDLSSESTVSRIRTEHFPLTLESARPSHTSQYLCASSEYRDRETQYFGPGTRLLVL.

This clone turned up a few times. The chain combines TRBV29-1 with TRBJ1-1; 9 nucleotides match TRBD1. The V gene end was trimmed by 7 bases and the J gene end by 0 bases; junction bases not matched to a gene: 6. CDR3 length: 14 residues. The germline gives CDR1 SQVTM, CDR2 ANQGSEA. CDR3 loop: CSALDRGLNTEAFF. The CDR3 DNA reads as TGCAGCGCCCTGGACAGGGGTTTGAACACTGAAGCTTTCTTT. Looking up the rest from reference TRBV29-1 and TRBJ1-1 gives the full variable domain: SAVISQKPSRDICQRGTSLTIQCQVDSQVTMMFWYRQQPGQSLTLIATANQGSEATYESGFVIDKFPISRPNLTFSTLTVSNMSPEDSSIYLCSALDRGLNTEAFFGQGTRLTVV.

This rearrangement joins TRBV29-1 to TRBJ2-5, with no clear D. The ends were cut back, 1 base at V and 0 bases at J, with 9 bases in the middle. The CDR3 runs 14 residues. Germline CDR1 is SQVTM and CDR2 is ANQGSEA. CDR3 protein: CSVEAVQYQETQYF. CDR3 nucleotides: TGCAGCGTTGAAGCTGTGCAGTACCAAGAGACCCAGTACTTC.

J is TRBJ2-3 and V is TRBV30; D possibly matches TRBD1 or TRBD2 (5 bases each). Trimming stripped 0 bases from V and 9 bases from J, with 16 bases between. This CDR3 comprises 14 residues. The germline gives CDR1 GTSNPN, CDR2 SVGIG (reference sequence). The CDR3 loop reads CAWSVLDRTGTQYF. CDR3 coding DNA: TGTGCCTGGAGTGTACTAGACAGAACGGGCACGCAGTATTTT.

This chain uses TRBV6-5 with TRBJ2-3; 7 bases are a match to TRBD1. V gave up 8 bases and J gave up 2 bases; unmatched junction bases: 4. The CDR3 covers 13 residues. Per the germline V gene, CDR1 is MNHEY and CDR2 is SVGAGI. CDR3 DNA sequence: TGTGCCAGCGGCAGGGGGTTCACAGATACGCAGTATTTT. The encoded protein is CASGRGFTDTQYF.

This chain joins TRBV25-1 and TRBJ2-7; D possibly uses TRBD1 or TRBD2 (5 bases each). Germline-derived CDR1 and CDR2 are MGHDK and SYGVNS. The V and J ends lost 9 bases and 0 bases respectively, with 12 bases between them. This CDR3 has 13 amino acids. This chain's CDR3 is CASTRDPSYEQYF. CDR3 in DNA: TGTGCCAGTACCCGGGACCCCTCCTACGAGCAGTACTTC.

This chain joins TRBV30 and TRBJ2-3, with D unresolved. Germline CDR1 reads GTSNPN; CDR2 reads SVGIG (reference sequence). Trimming took 4 bases from V and 1 from J, leaving 6 bases between them. The CDR3 is 12 amino acids. This CDR3 reads CAWNGGTDTQYF. As DNA, the CDR3 is TGTGCCTGGAATGGTGGCACAGATACGCAGTATTTT.

V is TRBV30 and J is TRBJ1-5; no firm D call. The CDR3 consists of 13 residues. Trimming cost V 5 bases and J 3 bases, with 11 bases left between them. In germline, CDR1 is GTSNPN, CDR2 SVGIG (reference sequence). The CDR3 DNA reads TGTGCCTGGGGTCGTCACGCCAATCAGCCCCAGCATTTT. Amino acids: CAWGRHANQPQHF.

The chain uses TRBV27 and TRBJ2-3; TRBD2 might be the D (7 bases). The V end lost 5 bases, the J end lost 5 bases, and 17 bases lay between the germline ends. CDR3 length: 15 residues. The germline CDR1 and CDR2 sequences are MNHEY and SMNVEV (reference sequence). The DNA of the CDR3 is TGTGCCAGCAGTCCGCCGGGGGGCCAGGGAGATACGCAGTATTTT. Protein sequence: CASSPPGGQGDTQYF.

The genes are TRBV19 and TRBJ2-7; D gene ambiguous. CDR1 and CDR2 from the germline V gene are LNHDA and SQIVND (reference sequence). Trimming stripped 3 bases from V and 8 bases from J, with 14 bases between. This CDR3 is built from 13 residues. The CDR3 sequence: CASSIAAADKQYF. Written as DNA, the CDR3 is TGTGCCAGTAGTATTGCGGCAGCTGATAAGCAGTACTTC.

The gene calls are TRBV9 and TRBJ1-6; D ambiguous. Trimming stripped 3 bases from V and 0 bases from J, with 10 bases between. The CDR3 totals 16 residues. Germline V gene lookup returns CDR1 SGDLS and CDR2 YYNGEE. In DNA, the CDR3 is TGTGCCAGCAGCGCGCGATCGGACTCCTATAATTCACCCCTCCACTTT. It codes for CASSARSDSYNSPLHF.

This clone was seen a handful of times. The chain couples TRBV4-3 to TRBJ2-6; D is undetermined. This CDR3 has 17 residues. Germline V gene sequence: CDR1 LGHNA, CDR2 YSLEER. V lost 1 base and J lost 0, with 10 bases in between. DNA of the CDR3: TGCGCCAGCAGCCAAGCGTCTGGCAACTCTGGGGCCAACGTCCTGACTTTC. This gives the protein CASSQASGNSGANVLTF.

The chain is built from TRBV29-1 and TRBJ2-7; perhaps TRBD2 as D (6 bases). The V gene lost 5 bases and the J gene lost 5 bases, with 16 bases spanning the gap. Germline CDR1 and CDR2: SQVTM and ANQGSEA. CDR3 length: 13 residues. The CDR3 protein is CSVLRGALDEQYF. For the CDR3, the DNA is TGCAGCGTTTTGCGGGGAGCTCTCGACGAGCAGTACTTC.

The chain is built from TRBV25-1 and TRBJ2-5, with 9 positions matching TRBD1. Trimming removed 4 bases from V and 8 bases from J; junction bases left unmatched: 11. The CDR3 is 15 residues long. Germline lookup yields CDR1 MGHDK and CDR2 SYGVNS. The CDR3 protein is CASSGPGQGGSTQYF. CDR3 nucleotide sequence: TGTGCCAGCAGTGGGCCGGGACAGGGAGGGAGTACCCAGTACTTC.

This chain links TRBV25-1 with TRBJ2-7; 7 nucleotides agree with TRBD2. CDR1 is MGHDK and CDR2 is SYGVNS in the germline V gene. With 3 bases clipped from V and 5 bases from J, the junction kept 7 bases outside the gene matches. This CDR3 spans 14 amino acids. DNA of the CDR3: TGTGCCAGCAGTGATGGACTAGTTATCCACGAGCAGTACTTC. Its protein is CASSDGLVIHEQYF.

V and J are TRBV30 and TRBJ2-5; TRBD2 aligns across 8 bases. The V segment lost 3 bases and the J segment 2 bases; nucleotides outside the gene matches: 8. Germline CDR1 and CDR2: GTSNPN and SVGIG (reference sequence). There are 15 residues in the CDR3. CDR3 amino acids: CAWRGSAGGQETQYF. The CDR3 bases are TGTGCCTGGAGAGGGAGCGCGGGAGGACAAGAGACCCAGTACTTC.